The clone carrying this T cell receptor beta chain has just a few counts. Its specificity is unknown. Germline CDR1 is DFQATT and CDR2 is SNEGSKA (reference sequence). The CDR3 loop spans 14 amino acids. Trimming cost V 0 bases and J 2 bases, with 10 bases left between them. A 5'RACE template-switching step, the method used to make TCR cDNA, added a universal primer site and UMIs. MiXCR, run by TCRdb on the 5' RACE reads, gives a single entry per CDR3 protein. Seen here are roughly 330,000 distinct CDR3 sequences, around 7% observed once, and the top ten hold about 18%. The sample is drawn from a study of T cells after yellow fever vaccination. Study-wide findings and caveats: Primary-vaccination clones mostly resurfaced post-booster (nearly 97% CD4, roughly 90% CD8).

The V gene is TRBV20-1, the J gene TRBJ1-1; D remains ambiguous. The TCR was taken from a man between 18 and 29 years old who received the YFV17D yellow fever vaccine. The sample consisted of PBMCs, taken approximately 47 days after the first yellow fever vaccination. CDR3 region: CSAREGGANTEAFF. As DNA, the CDR3 is TGCAGTGCTAGAGAGGGTGGAGCAAACACTGAAGCTTTCTTT.